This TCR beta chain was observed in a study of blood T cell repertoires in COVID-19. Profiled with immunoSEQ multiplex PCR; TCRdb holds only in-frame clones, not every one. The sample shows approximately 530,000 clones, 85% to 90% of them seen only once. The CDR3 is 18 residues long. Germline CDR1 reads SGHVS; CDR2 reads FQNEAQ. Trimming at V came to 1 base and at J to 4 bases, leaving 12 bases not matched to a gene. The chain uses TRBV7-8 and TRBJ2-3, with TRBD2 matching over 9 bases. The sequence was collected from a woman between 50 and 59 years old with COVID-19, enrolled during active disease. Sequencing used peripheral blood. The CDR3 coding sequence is TGTGCCAGCAGCTTAGGGTTACGACTAGCGGTGGAAGCAGATACGCAGTATTTT. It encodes CASSLGLRLAVEADTQYF.